Following are 26 T cell receptor beta chains from one sample sequenced in a study of cytomegalovirus exposure and HLA in healthy donors. Amplification used 60 Vbeta primers and 13 Jbeta primers. The assay was immunoSEQ multiplex PCR, and TCRdb's table has in-frame clones only and misses some. The repertoire consists of some 170,000 clones, with roughly 80% occurring once and the leading ten covering about 9.6%. The specimen sequenced was PBMCs. These receptors all come from a man younger than 30 in good health and CMV-seropositive.

J is TRBJ2-7 and V is TRBV19; TRBD1 might be the D (5 bases). The CDR3 has 13 amino acids. Germline CDR1 and CDR2: LNHDA and SQIVND (reference sequence). V was pared by 5 bases and J by 5 bases, with 13 bases between. The CDR3 spells CASSFQGRDEQYF. CDR3 sequence (DNA): TGTGCCAGTAGTTTCCAGGGTAGGGACGAGCAGTACTTC.

This sequence joins TRBV5-1 and TRBJ2-7, with 9 bases fitting TRBD1. CDR3 length: 14 residues. The germline gives CDR1 SGHRS, CDR2 YFSETQ. With V trimmed by 4 bases and J by 2 bases, 4 bases remained unmatched. The CDR3 protein is CASSRTGEAYEQYF. CDR3 in DNA: TGCGCCAGCAGCCGGACAGGGGAAGCCTACGAGCAGTACTTC.

J is TRBJ1-2 and V is TRBV30, with 7 bases matching TRBD1. The CDR3 loop spans 13 amino acids. Germline V lookup: CDR1 GTSNPN, CDR2 SVGIG (reference sequence). Unmatched junction bases numbered 2, after V lost 0 bases and J lost 4 bases. The CDR3 is CAWSVQGSYGYTF. The CDR3 coding sequence is TGTGCCTGGAGTGTACAGGGGAGCTATGGCTACACCTTC.

The chain has TRBV6-1 and TRBJ1-5, with D possibly matching TRBD1 (6 bases). There are 15 residues in the CDR3. V was clipped by 7 bases and J by 5 bases, with 18 bases between them. Germline assignment: CDR1 MNHNS and CDR2 SASEGT. CDR3 DNA sequence: TGTGCCAGCAAACCGGTCAGGGGAATCGATCAGCCCCAGCATTTT. Protein sequence: CASKPVRGIDQPQHF.

This clone has just one count. This chain uses TRBV2 with TRBJ2-6; D call uncertain. This CDR3 comprises 12 residues. The germline V and J ends were trimmed by 3 bases and 5 bases, with 2 bases remaining between them. Germline CDR1 reads SNHLY; CDR2 reads FYNNEI. CDR3 sequence: CASSDRANVLTF. The CDR3 DNA reads as TGTGCCAGCAGTGACAGGGCCAACGTCCTGACTTTC.

This chain connects TRBV6-1 to TRBJ1-6; D not resolved. The CDR3 length is 15 residues. The V end lost 5 bases, the J end lost 5 bases, and 13 bases lay between the germline ends. CDR1 is MNHNS and CDR2 is SASEGT in the germline V gene. As DNA, the CDR3 is TGTGCCAGCAGTTTCGGTTGGGGAGATAATTCACCCCTCCACTTT. Its protein is CASSFGWGDNSPLHF.

This chain joins TRBV6-4 and TRBJ2-1; 7 positions agree with TRBD2. J was trimmed by 5 bases and V by 6 bases; bases with no gene match: 7. Germline V gene sequence: CDR1 MRHNA, CDR2 SNTAGT. The CDR3 covers 14 residues. This CDR3 reads CASSVGGEDNEQFF. CDR3 coding DNA: TGTGCCAGCAGCGTGGGAGGGGAGGACAATGAGCAGTTCTTC.

The genes are TRBV15 and TRBJ1-2, with D uncertain. The CDR3 has 14 amino acids. Trimming pared 0 bases from V and 2 bases from J, leaving 7 bases between. Germline V gene data show CDR1 as LNHNV and CDR2 as YYDKDF (reference sequence). The DNA of the CDR3 is TGTGCCACCAGCAGAGATCGAGGGAACTATGGCTACACCTTC. It specifies CATSRDRGNYGYTF.

This clone was seen more than once but under ten times. The identical CDR3 is also encoded by other nucleotide sequences in the sample. The chain links TRBV5-1 to TRBJ2-5; the match to TRBD1 covers 9 bases. Germline V gene data show CDR1 as SGHRS and CDR2 as YFSETQ. CDR3 size: 14 residues. Trimming at V came to 4 bases and at J to 3 bases, leaving 4 bases not matched to a gene. The CDR3: CASSMGQGEETQYF. Written as DNA, the CDR3 is TGCGCCAGCAGCATGGGACAGGGTGAAGAGACCCAGTACTTC. The full variable domain, in which reference TRBV5-1 and TRBJ2-5 provide the parts outside the CDR3, is KAGVTQTPRYLIKTRGQQVTLSCSPISGHRSVSWYQQTPGQGLQFLFEYFSETQRNKGNFPGRFSGRQFSNSRSEMNVSTLELGDSALYLCASSMGQGEETQYFGPGTRLLVL.

This chain links TRBV5-4 with TRBJ2-6, with unresolved D. Germline V gene lookup returns CDR1 SGHNT and CDR2 YYREEE (reference sequence). Trimming removed 4 bases at V and 4 bases at J, with 15 bases between. This CDR3 spans 16 amino acids. As DNA, the CDR3 is TGTGCCAGCAGCAGCTTGATGTCCGCCGGGGCCAACGTCCTGACTTTC. Protein: CASSSLMSAGANVLTF.

This chain links TRBV27 with TRBJ2-3, with D hard to call. V shed 1 base and J shed 2 bases, with 4 bases lying between them. This CDR3 is built from 13 residues. CDR1 MNHEY and CDR2 SMNVEV come from the germline V gene (reference sequence). The CDR3 spells CASSLFYTDTQYF. The CDR3 coding sequence is TGTGCCAGCAGTTTATTTTACACAGATACGCAGTATTTT.

The rearrangement links TRBV5-4 to TRBJ1-2; D may be TRBD1 (5 bases). Germline V gene data show CDR1 as SGHNT and CDR2 as YYREEE (reference sequence). Trimming cost V 4 bases and J 4 bases, with 17 bases left between them. The CDR3 spans 15 residues. CDR3 protein: CASSGGTEGTYGYTF. Written as DNA, the CDR3 is TGTGCCAGCAGCGGAGGGACGGAGGGGACCTATGGCTACACCTTC. The full variable domain, rest sourced from reference TRBV5-4 and TRBJ1-2, is ETGVTQSPTHLIKTRGQQVTLRCSSQSGHNTVSWYQQALGQGPQFIFQYYREEENGRGNFPPRFSGLQFPNYSSELNVNALELDDSALYLCASSGGTEGTYGYTFGSGTRLTVV.

The rearrangement links TRBV5-1 to TRBJ1-4; tentative D call: TRBD1 (6 bases). V was shortened by 4 bases and J by 6 bases, with 16 bases between the two germline ends. Germline V gene data show CDR1 as SGHRS and CDR2 as YFSETQ. The CDR3 totals 15 residues. CDR3 protein: CASSPQSGEYEKLFF. The CDR3 coding sequence is TGCGCCAGCAGCCCTCAATCAGGGGAGTATGAAAAACTGTTTTTT.

This rearrangement joins TRBV10-2 to TRBJ2-2; 7 nucleotides match TRBD2. V was clipped by 6 bases and J by 4 bases; unmatched bases: 8. Germline CDR1 is WSHSY and CDR2 is SAAADI. This CDR3 contains 15 residues. The CDR3 DNA sequence: TGCGCCAGCAGGGTTGGCGGGAGTAGCACCGGGGAGCTGTTTTTT. Amino acids: CASRVGGSSTGELFF.

The chain recombines TRBV29-1 with TRBJ2-1; 11 nucleotides agree with TRBD2. The germline V gene has CDR1 SQVTM and CDR2 ANQGSEA. After removal of 7 bases from V and 0 bases from J, the junction contained 8 bases not matched to a gene. This CDR3 is 16 amino acids long. CDR3 sequence reads: CSGSPGLAASYNEQFF. As DNA, the CDR3 is TGCAGCGGGTCTCCGGGACTAGCGGCCTCCTACAATGAGCAGTTCTTC.

CDR3 region: CATSRVGRSNTEAFF. Written as DNA, the CDR3 is TGTGCCACCAGCAGAGTAGGCAGGTCGAACACTGAAGCTTTCTTT. This chain joins TRBV15 and TRBJ1-1, with D uncertain. The CDR3 length is 15 residues. Trimming removed 1 base at V and 1 base at J, with 10 bases between. Germline assignment: CDR1 LNHNV and CDR2 YYDKDF (reference sequence).

The J gene is TRBJ1-3, the V gene TRBV18; possibly TRBD1 for D (5 bases). Trimming stripped 3 bases from V and 0 bases from J, with 15 bases between. CDR1 and CDR2 from the germline V gene are KGHSH and LQKENI. CDR3 length: 17 amino acids. DNA of the CDR3: TGTGCCAGCTCACCTGGGGCGGGACGCGCCTCTGGAAACACCATATATTTT. Translated: CASSPGAGRASGNTIYF.

This chain links TRBV6-6 with TRBJ2-5; D not resolved. The tail of the sequence fits TRBJ2-7 better, so the J call may be wrong. This CDR3 has 11 residues. Germline assignment: CDR1 MNHNY and CDR2 SVGAGI (reference sequence). CDR3 bases: TGTGCCAGCAGCTACCTCCACGAGCAGTACTTC. Translated: CASSYLHEQYF.

V and J are TRBV25-1 and TRBJ2-5; TRBD2 aligns across 8 bases. The CDR3 runs 16 residues. CDR1 and CDR2 from the germline V gene are MGHDK and SYGVNS. Trimming removed 4 bases from V and 1 base from J; junction bases left unmatched: 8. CDR3 nucleotides: TGTGCCAGCAGTGCGATGGGCCGGGGGGGCCAAGAGACCCAGTACTTC. Translated: CASSAMGRGGQETQYF. Supplemented by reference TRBV25-1 and TRBJ2-5, the full variable domain reads EADIYQTPRYLVIGTGKKITLECSQTMGHDKMYWYQQDPGMELHLIHYSYGVNSTEKGDLSSESTVSRIRTEHFPLTLESARPSHTSQYLCASSAMGRGGQETQYFGPGTRLLVL.

This chain joins TRBV30 and TRBJ2-7; D possibly corresponds to TRBD1 (6 bases). V lost 4 bases and J lost 2, with 9 bases in between. CDR3 size: 12 residues. Per the germline V gene, CDR1 is GTSNPN and CDR2 is SVGIG (reference sequence). In DNA form, the CDR3 reads TGTGCCTGGAAGCAGGGGACCTACGAGCAGTACTTC. Protein: CAWKQGTYEQYF.

The chain couples TRBV5-1 to TRBJ2-5; possibly TRBD2 for D (9 bases). Germline-derived CDR1 and CDR2 are SGHRS and YFSETQ. The V end lost 4 bases, the J end lost 6 bases, and 22 bases lay between the germline ends. The CDR3 has 16 amino acids. The CDR3 reads CASSPQGAGGHKTQYF. The DNA for the CDR3 is TGCGCCAGCAGCCCCCAGGGGGCGGGGGGGCACAAGACCCAGTACTTC.

The chain uses TRBV4-1 and TRBJ2-1; possibly TRBD2 for D (6 bases). Deletions cut 6 bases from V and 3 bases from J, with 6 bases between. Germline values: CDR1 MGHRA, CDR2 YSYEKL. The CDR3 is 12 residues long. The CDR3 reads CASRDYYNEQFF. Written as DNA, the CDR3 is TGCGCCAGCAGGGACTACTACAATGAGCAGTTCTTC.

The chain carries TRBV5-4 and TRBJ2-1; TRBD2 matches 10 bases. Trimming at V came to 2 bases and at J to 9 bases, leaving 8 bases not matched to a gene. CDR3 length equals 15 residues. Germline V gene data show CDR1 as SGHNT and CDR2 as YYREEE (reference sequence). For the CDR3, the DNA is TGTGCCAGCAGCTTTGGTCTAGCGGGAGAGGGTGAGCAGTTCTTC. Amino acid sequence: CASSFGLAGEGEQFF. The full variable domain, completed using reference TRBV5-4 and TRBJ2-1, is ETGVTQSPTHLIKTRGQQVTLRCSSQSGHNTVSWYQQALGQGPQFIFQYYREEENGRGNFPPRFSGLQFPNYSSELNVNALELDDSALYLCASSFGLAGEGEQFFGPGTRLTVL.

J is TRBJ1-6 and V is TRBV19, with 10 bases aligning to TRBD1. With 2 bases clipped from V and 9 bases from J, the junction kept 4 bases outside the gene matches. This CDR3 comprises 15 residues. Germline CDR1 is LNHDA and CDR2 is SQIVND (reference sequence). The CDR3 DNA is TGTGCCAGTAGTATAAGGGACAGGGGAAGTTCACCCCTCCACTTT. Protein product: CASSIRDRGSSPLHF.

The chain couples TRBV11-2 to TRBJ2-2; a possible D gene is TRBD1 (5 bases). The CDR3 is made up of 15 amino acids. V lost 5 bases, J lost 1 base, and 11 bases lay in between. The germline CDR1 and CDR2 sequences are SGHAT and FQNNGV. DNA of the CDR3: TGTGCCAGCAGCACCGCGACAGTGAACACCGGGGAGCTGTTTTTT. It encodes CASSTATVNTGELFF.

The gene calls are TRBV6-1 and TRBJ2-7; 7 bases are a match to TRBD1. V trimming: 4 bases; J trimming: 4 bases; junction bases outside the gene matches: 7. CDR1 and CDR2 from the germline V gene are MNHNS and SASEGT. The CDR3 length is 14 residues. The CDR3 DNA sequence: TGTGCCAGCAGTGGCACATACAGGGGATACGAGCAGTACTTC. Protein product: CASSGTYRGYEQYF.